This entry lists 20 T cell receptor beta chains sequenced from one sample in a study of beta chain features in type 1 diabetes. The study reverse transcribed the entire isolated RNA, so it sequenced expressed TCRB transcripts. TCRdb keeps only in-frame clones here, not all; method: immunoSEQ multiplex PCR. The sample records under 550,000 clones, about 10% being singletons. Sequenced: naive CD4+ T cells from blood. The origin of the receptors is a woman aged 18-35 years in good health.

This clone was picked up a small number of times. The CDR3 region has the DNA TGTGCCAGCAGTCTCGGACAGGGAATCTACGAGCAGTACGTC. Translation: CASSLGQGIYEQYV. The chain links TRBV28 to TRBJ2-7; 8 bases map to TRBD1. The CDR3 totals 14 residues. J lost 3 bases, V lost 5 bases, and 6 bases had no gene match. From germline, CDR1 is MDHEN and CDR2 SYDVKM.

The CDR3 DNA reads TGTGCCAGCAGCTTAGGCAGGTGGGATAATGGCTACACCTTC. Translation gives CASSLGRWDNGYTF. The chain is built from TRBV7-6 and TRBJ1-2; the D is unclear. This CDR3 spans 14 amino acids. V was shortened by 1 base and J by 6 bases, with 12 bases between the two germline ends. Germline CDR1 and CDR2: SGHVS and FNYEAQ.

There are a few counts of this clone. The chain has TRBV29-1 and TRBJ1-2, with no clear D. Germline assignment: CDR1 SQVTM and CDR2 ANQGSEA. There are 13 residues in the CDR3. V was shortened by 6 bases and J by 4 bases, with 15 bases between the two germline ends. The DNA for the CDR3 is TGCAGCGTAGTTTTTTCAGGAACCTATGGCTACACCTTC. Protein product: CSVVFSGTYGYTF.

There are a few counts of this clone. The rearrangement uses TRBV9 and TRBJ2-2; 7 bases are a match to TRBD1. The junction had 9 bases not matched to a gene; V was cut back by 2 bases and J by 8 bases. The CDR3 covers 15 residues. Germline V gene data show CDR1 as SGDLS and CDR2 as YYNGEE. CDR3 nucleotide sequence: TGTGCCAGCAGCGTCACGGGACAGCCTCGAGGGGAGCTGTTTTTT. It specifies CASSVTGQPRGELFF.

This chain connects TRBV5-1 to TRBJ2-2; D might be TRBD1 (5 bases). The V and J ends lost 6 bases and 4 bases respectively, with 13 bases between them. This CDR3 is 14 amino acids long. CDR1 is SGHRS and CDR2 is YFSETQ in the germline V gene. The CDR3 bases are TGCGCCAGCAAGGCGCAGGGCGCCACCGGGGAGCTGTTTTTT. It encodes CASKAQGATGELFF.

This chain connects TRBV2 to TRBJ2-3; 7 bases are a match to TRBD1. V lost 5 bases to trimming and J lost 1 base; unmatched junction nucleotides: 6. Looked up from germline, CDR1 is SNHLY and CDR2 is FYNNEI. The CDR3 consists of 15 residues. CDR3 in DNA: TGTGCCAGCAGTCCGACAGGGTTGCGCACAGATACGCAGTATTTT. It translates to CASSPTGLRTDTQYF.

In this sample, this clone turned up a few times. CDR3 in amino acids: CASSLSPTTVTYEQYV. The DNA of the CDR3 is TGTGCCAGCAGTTTATCACCAACGACGGTGACCTACGAGCAGTACGTC. This rearrangement joins TRBV27 to TRBJ2-7; D remains ambiguous. This CDR3 is built from 16 residues. The germline V and J ends were trimmed by 0 bases and 2 bases, with 14 bases remaining between them. The germline gives CDR1 MNHEY, CDR2 SMNVEV (reference sequence).

This clone was found a few times. The V gene is TRBV28, the J gene TRBJ2-7; D is unclear. The CDR3 loop spans 13 amino acids. With 5 bases removed from V and 0 bases from J, the gap between germline ends came to 8 bases. Germline CDR1 is MDHEN and CDR2 is SYDVKM. Here the CDR3 reads CASSVGSSYEQYV. The CDR3 DNA reads as TGTGCCAGCAGTGTAGGAAGCTCCTACGAGCAGTACGTC.

The chain combines TRBV30 with TRBJ2-7, with D possibly called TRBD1 or TRBD2 (5 bases each). Between the trimmed V and J ends, which lost 2 bases and 9 bases, there was a span of 11 bases. This CDR3 contains 11 residues. Germline V gene sequence: CDR1 GTSNPN, CDR2 SVGIG (reference sequence). In DNA form, the CDR3 reads TGTGCCTGGAGTACTGGGGGTGGGCAGTACTTC. It specifies CAWSTGGGQYF.

The chain links TRBV5-1 to TRBJ2-7; D uncertain. The CDR3 totals 15 residues. Trimming removed 0 bases from V and 3 bases from J, with 13 bases in between. From germline, CDR1 is SGHRS and CDR2 YFSETQ. In DNA form, the CDR3 reads TGCGCCAGCAGCTTGGAGGCAGGCCCATACTACGAGCAGTACTTC. Its translation: CASSLEAGPYYEQYF.

This clone was found a few times. The sample contains more than one DNA sequence encoding this CDR3. V is TRBV20-1 and J is TRBJ2-5, with D hard to call. Per the germline V gene, CDR1 is DFQATT and CDR2 is SNEGSKA (reference sequence). CDR3 length equals 11 residues. V was shortened by 5 bases and J by 4 bases, with 8 bases between the two germline ends. The CDR3 DNA sequence: TGCAGTGCTGGACCGGGAGAGACCCAGTACTTC. It codes for CSAGPGETQYF.

This clone came up a few times. The chain uses TRBV7-9 and TRBJ2-7; D is possibly TRBD1 (6 bases). The CDR3 is 15 residues long. V was cut by 4 bases and J by 5 bases, with 18 bases left in between. The germline gives CDR1 SEHNR, CDR2 FQNEAQ (reference sequence). The CDR3 bases are TGTGCCAGCAGCTCGATATCTACAGGGACCCACGAGCAGTACGTC. This sequence encodes CASSSISTGTHEQYV.

This chain uses TRBV7-2 with TRBJ1-4; D remains unclear. The germline CDR1 and CDR2 sequences are SGHTA and FQGNSA. The CDR3 extends over 15 amino acids. V shed 5 bases and J shed 8 bases, with 18 bases lying between them. The CDR3 nucleotides are TGTGCCAGCAGCACCCGAACGGACGGCCCGGAAAAACTGTTTTTT. As protein: CASSTRTDGPEKLFF.

In this sample, this clone turned up a few times. CDR3 region: CASSLVGLQMDTQYF. The CDR3 region has the DNA TGTGCCAGCAGCTTAGTTGGACTTCAAATGGATACGCAGTATTTT. The rearrangement uses TRBV7-2 and TRBJ2-3; a possible D gene is TRBD2 (5 bases). The ends were cut back, 1 base at V and 6 bases at J, with 14 bases in the middle. CDR1 and CDR2 from the germline V gene are SGHTA and FQGNSA. The CDR3 runs 15 residues.

The chain links TRBV7-9 to TRBJ2-1; perhaps TRBD1 as D (5 bases). The V gene lost 1 base and the J gene lost 2 bases, with 9 bases spanning the gap. This CDR3 spans 15 amino acids. Germline V gene data show CDR1 as SEHNR and CDR2 as FQNEAQ (reference sequence). CDR3 region: CASSLDAGTYNEQFF. The CDR3 DNA reads TGTGCCAGCAGCTTAGATGCAGGGACCTACAATGAGCAGTTCTTC.

The table lists this clone with a few counts. V gene TRBV29-1 combines with J gene TRBJ1-2; a possible D gene is TRBD1 (6 bases). The CDR3 runs to 11 residues. Germline V gene lookup returns CDR1 SQVTM and CDR2 ANQGSEA. Trimming took off 7 bases at V and 4 bases at J, with 10 bases between the two ends. The CDR3 sequence: CSGRGPYGYTF. For the CDR3, the DNA is TGCAGCGGCCGGGGGCCCTATGGCTACACCTTC.

On this clone itself: Within the sample, other DNA sequences also encode this same CDR3. The V and J genes are TRBV6-5 and TRBJ2-5; D is uncertain. CDR1 is MNHEY and CDR2 is SVGAGI in the germline V gene. CDR3 length equals 14 residues. V lost 0 bases and J 2 bases, leaving 7 bases between the germline ends. The CDR3 region has the DNA TGTGCCAGCAGTTACTCTACTGCTCAAGAGACCCAGTACTTC. It encodes CASSYSTAQETQYF.

The table lists this clone with a few counts. The chain carries TRBV5-1 and TRBJ1-1, with D uncertain. Germline CDR1 is SGHRS and CDR2 is YFSETQ. The CDR3 extends over 13 amino acids. With 0 bases removed from V and 4 bases from J, the gap between germline ends came to 7 bases. The CDR3 DNA reads as TGCGCCAGCAGCTTGGACGGCGTCACTGAAGCTTTCTTT. It translates to CASSLDGVTEAFF.

This chain connects TRBV5-6 to TRBJ2-3; 8 bases map to TRBD2. CDR1 is SGHDT, CDR2 YYEEEE, per germline. Trimming took 1 base from V and 7 from J; bases not matched to a gene: 11. The CDR3 extends over 16 amino acids. The CDR3 reads CASSLSPSGSQYTQYF. CDR3 sequence (DNA): TGTGCCAGCAGCTTGTCGCCCAGCGGGAGTCAATATACGCAGTATTTT. Variable domain in full (rest from reference TRBV5-6 and TRBJ2-3): DAGVTQSPTHLIKTRGQQVTLRCSPKSGHDTVSWYQQALGQGPQFIFQYYEEEERQRGNFPDRFSGHQFPNYSSELNVNALLLGDSALYLCASSLSPSGSQYTQYFGPGTRLTVL.

This clone came up a few times. The chain employs TRBV10-3 and TRBJ2-7; 7 bases agree with TRBD1. The CDR3 is made up of 13 amino acids. J was trimmed by 6 bases and V by 1 base; bases with no gene match: 3. Germline-derived CDR1 and CDR2 are ENHRY and SYGVKD. The CDR3 bases are TGTGCCATCAGTGAGTGGGACAGTGGCGAGCAGTACGTC. Its translation is CAISEWDSGEQYV.